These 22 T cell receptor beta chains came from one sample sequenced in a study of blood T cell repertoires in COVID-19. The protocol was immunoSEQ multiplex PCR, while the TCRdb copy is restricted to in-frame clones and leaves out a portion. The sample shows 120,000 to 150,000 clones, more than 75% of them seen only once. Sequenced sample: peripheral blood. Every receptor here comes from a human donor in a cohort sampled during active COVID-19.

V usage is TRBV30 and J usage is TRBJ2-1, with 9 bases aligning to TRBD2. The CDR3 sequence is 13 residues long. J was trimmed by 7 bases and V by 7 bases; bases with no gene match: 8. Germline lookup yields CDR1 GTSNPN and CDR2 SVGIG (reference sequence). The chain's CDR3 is CASASGVWNEQFF. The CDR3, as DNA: TGTGCCTCTGCTAGCGGGGTTTGGAATGAGCAGTTCTTC. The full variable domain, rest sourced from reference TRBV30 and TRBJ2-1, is SQTIHQWPATLVQPVGSPLSLECTVEGTSNPNLYWYRQAAGRGLQLLFYSVGIGQISSEVPQNLSASRPQDRQFILSSKKLLLSDSGFYLCASASGVWNEQFFGPGTRLTVL.

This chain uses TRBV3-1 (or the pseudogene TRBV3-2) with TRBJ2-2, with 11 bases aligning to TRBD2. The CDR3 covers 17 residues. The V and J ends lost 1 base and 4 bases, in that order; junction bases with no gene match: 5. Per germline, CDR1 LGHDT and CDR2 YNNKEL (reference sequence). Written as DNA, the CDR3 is TGTGCCAGCAGCCAAGTAGCGGGAGGGCCGGGCACCGGGGAGCTGTTTTTT. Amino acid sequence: CASSQVAGGPGTGELFF.

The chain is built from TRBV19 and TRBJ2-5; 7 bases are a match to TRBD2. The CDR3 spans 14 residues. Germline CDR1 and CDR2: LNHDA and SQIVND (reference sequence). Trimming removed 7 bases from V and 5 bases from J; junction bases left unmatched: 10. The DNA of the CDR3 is TGTGCCAGTAAATACCGGGGGGTCGGGGAGACCCAGTACTTC. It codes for CASKYRGVGETQYF.

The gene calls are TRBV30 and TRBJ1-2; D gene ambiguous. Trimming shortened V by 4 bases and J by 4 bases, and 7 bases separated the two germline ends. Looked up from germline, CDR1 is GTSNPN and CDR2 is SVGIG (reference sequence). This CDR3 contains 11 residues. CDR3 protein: CAWKFGYGYTF. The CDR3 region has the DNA TGTGCCTGGAAATTCGGCTATGGCTACACCTTC.

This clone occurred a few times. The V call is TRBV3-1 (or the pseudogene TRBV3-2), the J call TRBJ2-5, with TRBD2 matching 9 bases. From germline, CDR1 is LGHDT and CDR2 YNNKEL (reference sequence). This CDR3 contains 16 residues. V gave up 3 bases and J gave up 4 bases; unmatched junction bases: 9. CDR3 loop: CASSHLAGGRGETQYF. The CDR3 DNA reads TGTGCCAGCAGCCATCTTGCGGGGGGGAGGGGAGAGACCCAGTACTTC.

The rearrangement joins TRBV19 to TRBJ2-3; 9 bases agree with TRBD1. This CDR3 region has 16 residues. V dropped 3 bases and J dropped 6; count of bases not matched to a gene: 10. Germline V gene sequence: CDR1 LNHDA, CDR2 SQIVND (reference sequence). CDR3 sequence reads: CASSIALTGGMDTQYF. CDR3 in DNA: TGTGCCAGTAGTATTGCGCTGACAGGGGGAATGGATACGCAGTATTTT. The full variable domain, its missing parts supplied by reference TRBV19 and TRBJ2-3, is DGGITQSPKYLFRKEGQNVTLSCEQNLNHDAMYWYRQDPGQGLRLIYYSQIVNDFQKGDIAEGYSVSREKKESFPLTVTSAQKNPTAFYLCASSIALTGGMDTQYFGPGTRLTVL.

The CDR3: CASSPGQVSSYEQYV. Here the CDR3 DNA reads TGTGCCAGCAGCCCAGGACAGGTGAGCTCCTACGAGCAGTACGTC. The J gene is TRBJ2-7, the V gene TRBV28, with TRBD1 identical over 7 bases. The germline V gene has CDR1 MDHEN and CDR2 SYDVKM. V lost 6 bases to trimming and J lost 0 bases; unmatched junction nucleotides: 8. CDR3 length equals 15 residues.

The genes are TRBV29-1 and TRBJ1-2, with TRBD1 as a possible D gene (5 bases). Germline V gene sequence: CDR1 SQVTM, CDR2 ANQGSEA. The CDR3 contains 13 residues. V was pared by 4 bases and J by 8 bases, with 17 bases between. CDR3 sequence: CSVGLEGAYGYTF. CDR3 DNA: TGCAGCGTTGGCCTTGAAGGGGCGTACGGCTACACCTTC.

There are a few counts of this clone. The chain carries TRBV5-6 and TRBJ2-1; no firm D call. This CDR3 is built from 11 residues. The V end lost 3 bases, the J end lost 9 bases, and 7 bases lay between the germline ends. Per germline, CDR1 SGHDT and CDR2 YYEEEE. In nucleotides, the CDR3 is TGTGCCAGCAGCTATCGGAGTGAGCAGTTCTTC. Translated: CASSYRSEQFF.

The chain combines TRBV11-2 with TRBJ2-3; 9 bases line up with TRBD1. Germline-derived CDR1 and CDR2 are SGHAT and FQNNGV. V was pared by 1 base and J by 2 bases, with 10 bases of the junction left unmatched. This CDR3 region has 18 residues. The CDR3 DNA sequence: TGTGCCAGCAGCTTAGCGGGTGGGACAGGGAGGAACACAGATACGCAGTATTTT. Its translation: CASSLAGGTGRNTDTQYF.

The CDR3 nucleotides read TGTGCCTGGAGGGGGACAGGGCGAGAGACCCAGTACTTC. Translated, it gives CAWRGTGRETQYF. The chain couples TRBV30 to TRBJ2-5; TRBD1 agrees at 9 bases. CDR3 length: 13 residues. Per the germline V gene, CDR1 is GTSNPN and CDR2 is SVGIG (reference sequence). Trimming removed 3 bases from V and 4 bases from J; junction bases left unmatched: 3.

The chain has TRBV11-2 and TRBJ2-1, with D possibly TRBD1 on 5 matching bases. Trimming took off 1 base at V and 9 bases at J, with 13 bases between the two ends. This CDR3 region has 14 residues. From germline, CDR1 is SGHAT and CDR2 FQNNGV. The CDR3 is CASSLVSVGVEQFF. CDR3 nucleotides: TGTGCCAGCAGCTTAGTCTCAGTAGGGGTTGAGCAGTTCTTC.

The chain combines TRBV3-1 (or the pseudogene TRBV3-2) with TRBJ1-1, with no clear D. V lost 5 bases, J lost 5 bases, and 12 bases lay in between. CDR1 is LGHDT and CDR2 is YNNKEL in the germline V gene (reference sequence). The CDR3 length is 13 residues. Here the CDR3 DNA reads TGTGCCAGCAGCGGCGACGGGTGGACTGAAGCTTTCTTT. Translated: CASSGDGWTEAFF.

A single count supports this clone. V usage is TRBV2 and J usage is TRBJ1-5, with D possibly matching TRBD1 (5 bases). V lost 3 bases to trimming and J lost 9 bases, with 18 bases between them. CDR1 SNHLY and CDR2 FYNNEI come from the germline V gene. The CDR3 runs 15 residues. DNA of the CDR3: TGTGCCAGCAGTGATACAGGACCGACCTTCCGGCCCCAGCATTTT. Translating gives CASSDTGPTFRPQHF.

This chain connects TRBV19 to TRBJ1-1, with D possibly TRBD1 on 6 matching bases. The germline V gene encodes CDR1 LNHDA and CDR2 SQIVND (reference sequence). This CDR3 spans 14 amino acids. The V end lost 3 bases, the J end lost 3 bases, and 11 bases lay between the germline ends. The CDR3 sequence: CASSIEGDYTEAFF. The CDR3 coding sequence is TGTGCCAGTAGTATTGAGGGGGATTACACTGAAGCTTTCTTT.

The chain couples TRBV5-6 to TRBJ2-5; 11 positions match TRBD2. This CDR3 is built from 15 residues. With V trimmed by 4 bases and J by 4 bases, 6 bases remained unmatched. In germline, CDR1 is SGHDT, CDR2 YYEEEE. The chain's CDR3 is CASSAISGGGETQYF. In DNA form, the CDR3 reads TGTGCCAGCAGCGCAATTAGCGGGGGGGGAGAGACCCAGTACTTC.

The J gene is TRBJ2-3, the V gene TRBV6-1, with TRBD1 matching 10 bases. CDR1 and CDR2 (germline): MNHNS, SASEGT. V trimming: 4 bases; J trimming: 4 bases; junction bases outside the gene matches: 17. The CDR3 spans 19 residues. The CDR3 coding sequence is TGTGCCAGCAGTGGGCCTCCGGGACAGGGGTCATTCAAACCAGATACGCAGTATTTT. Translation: CASSGPPGQGSFKPDTQYF.

The CDR3 sequence is CASSQDGSGMPTDTQYF. The CDR3 region has the DNA TGCGCCAGCAGCCAAGATGGGAGCGGGATGCCGACAGATACGCAGTATTTT. The chain is built from TRBV4-1 and TRBJ2-3, with TRBD2 matching over 7 bases. The trim removed 0 bases at V and 3 bases at J, leaving 9 bases unmatched. This CDR3 region has 17 residues. Germline CDR1 and CDR2: MGHRA and YSYEKL.

This CDR3 reads CASSDSKSTGRNPTTDTQYF. CDR3 DNA: TGCGCCAGCAGCGACTCTAAATCGACAGGGAGAAACCCTACCACAGATACGCAGTATTTT. V usage is TRBV23-1 and J usage is TRBJ2-3; 7 bases align to TRBD1. TRBV23-1 is classed as an ORF, of uncertain function. This CDR3 contains 20 residues. The junction had 23 bases not matched to a gene; V was cut back by 6 bases and J by 2 bases.

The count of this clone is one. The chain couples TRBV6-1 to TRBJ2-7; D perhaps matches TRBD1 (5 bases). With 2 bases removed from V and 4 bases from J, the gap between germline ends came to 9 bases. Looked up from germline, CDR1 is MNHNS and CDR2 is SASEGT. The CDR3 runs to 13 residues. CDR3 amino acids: CASSEHQGYEQYV. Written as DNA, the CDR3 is TGTGCCAGCAGTGAACATCAGGGTTACGAGCAGTACGTC.

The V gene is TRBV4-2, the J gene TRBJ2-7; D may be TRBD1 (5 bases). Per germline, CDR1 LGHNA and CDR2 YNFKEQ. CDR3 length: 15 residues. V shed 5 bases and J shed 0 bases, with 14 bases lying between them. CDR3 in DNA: TGTGCCAGCAGCTACTACCGAGACAGCTCCTACGAGCAGTACTTC. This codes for CASSYYRDSSYEQYF.

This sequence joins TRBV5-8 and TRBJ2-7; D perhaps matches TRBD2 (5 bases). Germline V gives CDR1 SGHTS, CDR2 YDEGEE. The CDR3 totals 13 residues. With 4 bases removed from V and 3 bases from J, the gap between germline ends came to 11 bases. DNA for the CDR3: TGTGCCAGCAGCGTACCGGGATACTACGAGCAGTACGTC. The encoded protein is CASSVPGYYEQYV.